A single sample is the source of the 5 T cell receptor beta chains below, sequenced in a study of T cell clonotyping in hematopoietic cell transplantation (dated by TCRdb to the early 2020s). Libraries came from the immunoSEQ multiplex PCR assay. This is the immuneACCESS table as TCRdb keeps it, with only in-frame sequences that have V and J called. A part of the clones is gone; compared with another copy, unresolved V genes explain less than half, and the rest is unexplained. This sample comprises tens of thousands of clones, roughly 91% of them detected only once. The top ten hold approximately 2.1% of the sample. The time point label of this sample denotes: recipient sample about 28 days before transplant, after cytoreduction. Sequences were derived from peripheral blood mononuclear cells, sampled before stem cell transplant. Receptor source: a man aged 50 to 59 with acute myeloid leukemia. Some clones in this sample may be carry-over from other donors' samples.

The chain couples TRBV19 to TRBJ1-5, with no clear D. Germline-derived CDR1 and CDR2 are LNHDA and SQIVND (reference sequence). The germline V and J ends were trimmed by 0 bases and 3 bases, with 12 bases remaining between them. This CDR3 region has 16 residues. DNA of the CDR3: TGTGCCAGTAGTATAGATCAACGGGCCGTCAATCAGCCCCAGCATTTT. Translating gives CASSIDQRAVNQPQHF.

J is TRBJ2-3 and V is TRBV29-1; possibly TRBD1 for D (5 bases). The CDR3 has 14 amino acids. V was pared by 5 bases and J by 1 base, with 13 bases between. Germline CDR1 SQVTM, CDR2 ANQGSEA. The CDR3 DNA follows: TGCAGCGTTCGGTCACAAGGGGGCACAGATACGCAGTATTTT. Protein sequence: CSVRSQGGTDTQYF.

V is TRBV28 and J is TRBJ1-3; D call uncertain. Trimming took 7 bases from V and 0 from J, leaving 13 bases between them. The germline V gene has CDR1 MDHEN and CDR2 SYDVKM. This CDR3 is built from 15 residues. CDR3 nucleotide sequence: TGTGCCAGCATTCGGAGGGCCGTCTCTGGAAACACCATATATTTT. It encodes CASIRRAVSGNTIYF.

The V gene is TRBV7-9, the J gene TRBJ1-5; D call uncertain. The V end lost 5 bases, the J end lost 4 bases, and 9 bases lay between the germline ends. The germline gives CDR1 SEHNR, CDR2 FQNEAQ (reference sequence). The CDR3 length is 13 residues. CDR3 DNA sequence: TGTGCCAGCAGCCCCGACGGGAATCAGCCCCAGCATTTT. Residues: CASSPDGNQPQHF.

This sequence joins TRBV7-9 and TRBJ2-7, with D possibly being TRBD1 or TRBD2 (5 bases each). The CDR3 runs 16 residues. Germline CDR1 SEHNR, CDR2 FQNEAQ (reference sequence). The V and J ends lost 5 bases and 2 bases respectively, with 19 bases between them. The CDR3 reads CASSPRGSRDTYEQYF. The CDR3 DNA follows: TGTGCCAGCAGCCCCCGGGGTTCCAGGGATACCTACGAGCAGTACTTC.